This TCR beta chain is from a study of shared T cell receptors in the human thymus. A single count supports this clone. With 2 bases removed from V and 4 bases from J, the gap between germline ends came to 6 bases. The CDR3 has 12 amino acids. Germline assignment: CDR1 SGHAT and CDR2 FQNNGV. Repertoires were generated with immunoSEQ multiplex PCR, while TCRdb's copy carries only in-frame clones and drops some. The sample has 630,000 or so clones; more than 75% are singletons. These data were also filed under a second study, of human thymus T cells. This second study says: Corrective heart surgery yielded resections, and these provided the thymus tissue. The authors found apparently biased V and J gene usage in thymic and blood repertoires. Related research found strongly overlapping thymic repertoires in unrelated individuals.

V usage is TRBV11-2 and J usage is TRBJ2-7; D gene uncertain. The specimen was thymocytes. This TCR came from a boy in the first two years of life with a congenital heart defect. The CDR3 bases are TGTGCCAGCAGCTTATTCACATACGAGCAGTACTTC. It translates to CASSLFTYEQYF.